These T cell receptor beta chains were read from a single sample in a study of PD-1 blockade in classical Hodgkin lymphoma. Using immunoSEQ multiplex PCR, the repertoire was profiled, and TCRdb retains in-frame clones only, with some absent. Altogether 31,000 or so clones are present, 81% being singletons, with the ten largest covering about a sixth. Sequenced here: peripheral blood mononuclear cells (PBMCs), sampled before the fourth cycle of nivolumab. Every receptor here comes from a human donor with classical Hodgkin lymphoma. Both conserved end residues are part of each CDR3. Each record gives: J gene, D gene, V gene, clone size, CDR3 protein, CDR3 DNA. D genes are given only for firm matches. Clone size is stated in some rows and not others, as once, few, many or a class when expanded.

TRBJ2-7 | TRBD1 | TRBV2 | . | CASSGGPGQGVTVAYEQYF | TGTGCCAGCAGTGGGGGTCCGGGACAGGGGGTAACGGTGGCCTACGAGCAGTACTTC
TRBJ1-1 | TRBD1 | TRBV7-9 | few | CASSLAARQGRAFF | TGTGCCAGCAGCTTAGCGGCGAGACAGGGACGAGCTTTCTTT
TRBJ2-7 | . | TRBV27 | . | CASRTGPGTYEQYF | TGTGCCAGCAGAACGGGCCCGGGGACCTACGAGCAGTACTTC
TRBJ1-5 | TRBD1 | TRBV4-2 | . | CASSARQGLNQPQHF | TGTGCCAGCAGCGCACGACAGGGATTAAATCAGCCCCAGCATTTT
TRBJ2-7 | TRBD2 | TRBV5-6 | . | CASSPPLGGRAGSLYEQYF | TGTGCCAGCAGCCCCCCACTGGGCGGGAGGGCCGGTAGCCTGTACGAGCAGTACTTC
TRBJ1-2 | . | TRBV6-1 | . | CASSEFAGATNYGYTF | TGTGCCAGCAGTGAATTCGCAGGGGCAACGAACTATGGCTACACCTTC
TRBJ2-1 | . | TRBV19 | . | CASSKMAVLSYNEQFF | TGTGCCAGTTCTAAGATGGCTGTCCTAAGCTACAATGAGCAGTTCTTC
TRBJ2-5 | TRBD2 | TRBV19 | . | CASSPLAGPPGTQYF | TGTGCCAGTAGTCCCTTAGCGGGGCCCCCGGGGACCCAGTACTTC
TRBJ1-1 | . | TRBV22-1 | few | CPGSARLRLGIEAFF | TGTCCTGGGAGCGCACGTTTGCGTCTGGGGATTGAAGCTTTCTTT
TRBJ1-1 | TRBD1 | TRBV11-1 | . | CASSSPGTGNTEAFF | TGTGCCAGCAGCTCCCCGGGGACAGGGAACACTGAAGCTTTCTTT
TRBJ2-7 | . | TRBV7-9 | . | CASSNAVPGEQYF | TGTGCCAGCTCCAACGCGGTCCCCGGCGAGCAGTACTTC
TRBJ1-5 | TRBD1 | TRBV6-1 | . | CASHRQGEQPQHF | TGTGCCAGCCACAGACAGGGTGAACAGCCCCAGCATTTT
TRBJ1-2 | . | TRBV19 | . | CASSYLTGRGENYGYTF | TGTGCCAGTAGTTACCTGACTGGGAGGGGAGAGAACTATGGCTACACCTTC
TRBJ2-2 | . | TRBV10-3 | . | CAIRQGTGELFF | TGTGCCATCAGGCAGGGAACCGGGGAGCTGTTTTTT
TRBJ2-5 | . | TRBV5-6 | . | CASSFLQGGETQYF | TGTGCCAGCAGCTTTCTTCAGGGTGGAGAGACCCAGTACTTC
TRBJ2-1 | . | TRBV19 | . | CASSRGSYNEQFF | TGTGCCAGTAGTCGGGGAAGCTACAATGAGCAGTTCTTC
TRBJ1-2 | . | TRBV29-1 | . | CSVDRTVDGYTF | TGCAGCGTGGACCGGACAGTGGACGGCTACACCTTC
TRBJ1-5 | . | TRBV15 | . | CATSRALSLPQHF | TGTGCCACCAGCAGAGCTTTGAGCCTCCCCCAGCATTTT
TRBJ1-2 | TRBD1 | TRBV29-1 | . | CSVVRRDRGHGYTF | TGCAGCGTTGTAAGGCGGGACAGGGGGCATGGCTACACCTTC
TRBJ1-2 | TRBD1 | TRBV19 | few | CASSPGTGGWGYTF | TGTGCCAGTAGTCCCGGGACAGGGGGCTGGGGCTACACCTTC
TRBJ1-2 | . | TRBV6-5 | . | CASSGGLYGYTF | TGTGCCAGCAGTGGGGGCCTTTATGGCTACACCTTC
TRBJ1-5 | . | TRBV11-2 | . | CASSADSRGNQPQHF | TGTGCCAGCAGCGCCGACTCGAGGGGCAATCAGCCCCAGCATTTT
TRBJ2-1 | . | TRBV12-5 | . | CASGLLAAYNEQFF | TGTGCTAGTGGTTTACTAGCAGCCTACAATGAGCAGTTCTTC
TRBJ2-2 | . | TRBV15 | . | CATSRETGVTGELFF | TGTGCCACCAGCAGAGAGACCGGAGTCACCGGGGAGCTGTTTTTT
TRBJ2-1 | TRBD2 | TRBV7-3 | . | CASSLASGSYEQFF | TGTGCCAGCAGCTTGGCTAGCGGGAGCTATGAGCAGTTCTTC
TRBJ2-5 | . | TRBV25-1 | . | CASTPLGGGRETQYF | TGTGCCAGCACTCCCCTTGGGGGCGGCCGGGAGACCCAGTACTTC
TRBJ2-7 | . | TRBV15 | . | CATSRAHGSYEQYF | TGTGCCACCAGCAGGGCGCACGGATCCTACGAGCAGTACTTC
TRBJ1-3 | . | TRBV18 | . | CASSPYGVTSGNTIYF | TGTGCCAGCTCACCATACGGCGTTACCTCTGGAAACACCATATATTTT
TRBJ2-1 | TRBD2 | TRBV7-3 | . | CASSRTSGRARDEQFF | TGTGCCAGCAGCAGGACTAGCGGGAGGGCCAGGGATGAGCAGTTCTTC
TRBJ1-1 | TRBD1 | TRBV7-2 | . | CASSLGDSYTEAFF | TGTGCCAGCAGCTTAGGGGACAGCTACACTGAAGCTTTCTTT
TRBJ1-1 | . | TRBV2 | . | CASSEAYEAFF | TGTGCCAGCAGTGAAGCATATGAAGCTTTCTTT
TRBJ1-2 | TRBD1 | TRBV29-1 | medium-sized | CSVATLRSGTGGNGYTF | TGCAGCGTTGCTACTCTTAGATCCGGGACAGGAGGAAATGGCTACACCTTC
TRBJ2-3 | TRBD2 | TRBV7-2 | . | CASSLDAAGVSTDTQYF | TGTGCCAGCAGCTTAGACGCGGCGGGGGTAAGCACAGATACGCAGTATTTT
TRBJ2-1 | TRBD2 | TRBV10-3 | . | CAITGTSGGVQFF | TGTGCCATCACCGGGACTAGCGGGGGTGTGCAGTTCTTC
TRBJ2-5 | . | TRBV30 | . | CAWRNPQTQQKTQYF | TGTGCCTGGAGGAACCCACAAACTCAGCAAAAGACCCAGTACTTC
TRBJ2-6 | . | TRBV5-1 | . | CASSLAMGLGSGANVLTF | TGCGCCAGCAGCTTGGCGATGGGCCTGGGTTCTGGGGCCAACGTCCTGACTTTC
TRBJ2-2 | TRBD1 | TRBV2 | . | CASSGQGHTGELFF | TGTGCCAGCAGCGGACAGGGTCACACCGGGGAGCTGTTTTTT